Below are 26 T cell receptor beta chains sequenced from a single sample in a study of post-analysis software for immune sequencing data. General study points: When patients were compared with controls, about five TRBV segments were more frequent, TRBV5-6, TRBV5-1 and TRBV20-1 among them.

These TCRs are of unknown antigen specificity. TCR beta cDNA libraries had unique molecular identifiers. TCRdb reanalysed the PCR reads using MiXCR and keeps one entry per CDR3 protein. Among roughly 800,000 distinct CDR3 sequences, roughly 27% were seen once, and the ten largest hold around 0.56%. The sequenced sample was blood. The receptors shown here come from a girl under 18 with multiple sclerosis.

The chain is built from TRBV19 and TRBJ2-1; 7 bases map to TRBD1. The DNA matches TRBJ2-7 better at its end, which makes the J call doubtful. The CDR3 covers 15 residues. In germline, CDR1 is LNHDA, CDR2 SQIVND (reference sequence). CDR3 protein: CASSVGGSSYNEQYF. CDR3 bases: TGTGCCAGTAGTGTAGGGGGCTCGTCCTACAATGAGCAGTACTTC.

This clonotype was found a few times. This rearrangement joins TRBV7-2 to TRBJ1-2, with TRBD1 matching 9 bases. This CDR3 is built from 17 residues. Germline V CDR1 and CDR2: SGHTA, FQGNSA. V shed 0 bases and J 4 bases; nucleotides not matched to a gene: 9. For the CDR3, the DNA is TGTGCCAGCAGCTTAGCGGGACAGGGCTCGATTGTCTATGGCTACACCTTC. Translating gives CASSLAGQGSIVYGYTF.

This sequence joins TRBV29-1 and TRBJ1-5; TRBD1 agrees at 8 bases. CDR3 length: 19 amino acids. The ends lost 4 bases at V and 13 bases at J; junction bases unmatched: 30. Per the germline V gene, CDR1 is SQVTM and CDR2 is ANQGSEA. In DNA, the CDR3 is TGCAGCGTTGTTACCCCCGGACAGGGCTTATCCCTTCGTGGTTCAAGACAGCATTTT. This sequence encodes CSVVTPGQGLSLRGSRQHF.

The sample holds many counts of this clonotype. The chain has TRBV7-2 and TRBJ2-7, with a tentative D call TRBD1 (5 bases). With 1 base removed from V and 7 bases from J, the gap between germline ends came to 14 bases. The CDR3 is made up of 14 amino acids. Germline lookup yields CDR1 SGHTA and CDR2 FQGNSA. CDR3 amino acids: CASSLVGQGGEQYF. In DNA form, the CDR3 reads TGTGCCAGCAGCTTAGTGGGTCAGGGTGGAGAGCAGTACTTC.

This clonotype was observed a handful of times. The chain combines TRBV12-3 or TRBV12-4 with TRBJ2-4, with 10 bases identical to TRBD1. This CDR3 has 15 residues. Trimming cost V 6 bases and J 8 bases; bases outside gene matches: 10. The CDR3, as DNA: TGTGCCAGCAGCCCTGGGACAGGGGTAGGGGACATTCAGTACTTC. Translation: CASSPGTGVGDIQYF.

The V gene is TRBV20-1, the J gene TRBJ2-1, with 8 bases lining up with TRBD1. The V gene end was trimmed by 8 bases and the J gene end by 8 bases; junction bases not matched to a gene: 14. Looked up from germline, CDR1 is DFQATT and CDR2 is SNEGSKA (reference sequence). The CDR3 has 14 amino acids. The chain's CDR3 is CSPRGQGRRYEQFF. CDR3 bases: TGCAGTCCCAGAGGACAGGGTCGAAGATATGAGCAGTTCTTC.

The chain carries TRBV12-3 or TRBV12-4 and TRBJ1-5; 10 nucleotides line up with TRBD1. The CDR3 is 14 residues long. V was pared by 3 bases and J by 5 bases, with 1 base of the junction left unmatched. CDR3 nucleotides: TGTGCCAGCAGTTTTGACAGGGGGCATCAGCCCCAGCATTTT. The encoded protein is CASSFDRGHQPQHF.

This clonotype was recorded at least ten times. V usage is TRBV3-1 and J usage is TRBJ1-2; D ambiguous. CDR1 is LGHDT, CDR2 YNNKEL, per germline (reference sequence). Trimming left V 2 bases short and J 2 bases short, with 3 bases between. This CDR3 is 12 amino acids long. The CDR3 protein is CASSQFNYGYTF. The CDR3 nucleotides read TGTGCCAGCAGCCAATTCAACTATGGCTACACCTTC. Using reference TRBV3-1 and TRBJ1-2 for the parts outside the CDR3, the full variable domain is DTAVSQTPKYLVTQMGNDKSIKCEQNLGHDTMYWYKQDSKKFLKIMFSYNNKELIINETVPNRFSPKSPDKAHLNLHINSLELGDSAVYFCASSQFNYGYTFGSGTRLTVV.

The gene calls are TRBV6-6 and TRBJ1-5; 7 positions agree with TRBD1. Germline values: CDR1 MNHNY, CDR2 SVGAGI (reference sequence). V lost 6 bases, J lost 5 bases, and 13 bases stayed unmatched. The CDR3 runs 16 residues. The CDR3 is CASRVNRDSIYQPQHF. As DNA, the CDR3 is TGTGCCAGCAGAGTGAACCGGGACAGCATCTATCAGCCCCAGCATTTT.

This clonotype was detected only a few times. V is TRBV5-5 and J is TRBJ2-7; 10 nucleotides agree with TRBD2. The CDR3 is made up of 16 amino acids. Germline CDR1 SGHKS, CDR2 YYEKEE (reference sequence). The J segment lost 6 bases and the V segment lost 0 bases, leaving 9 bases of the junction unmatched. The CDR3 bases are TGTGCCAGCAGCTTGGAGTTAGGACTAGCGGCTTTCGAGCAGTACTTC. Translated, it gives CASSLELGLAAFEQYF.

The chain is built from TRBV10-3 and TRBJ1-2; unclear D gene. Between the trimmed V and J ends, which lost 2 bases and 1 base, there was a span of 8 bases. Germline lookup yields CDR1 ENHRY and CDR2 SYGVKD. The CDR3 has 14 amino acids. The DNA for the CDR3 is TGTGCCATCAGTGAGGGCATAGATAACTATGGCTACACCTTC. This encodes CAISEGIDNYGYTF.

The V gene is TRBV6-2 or TRBV6-3, the J gene TRBJ2-1; tentatively, D is TRBD2 (6 bases). Germline CDR1 is MNHEY and CDR2 is SVGEGT. The ends were cut back, 6 bases at V and 4 bases at J, with 31 bases in the middle. This CDR3 spans 20 amino acids. The DNA of the CDR3 is TGTGCCAGCAGAGGACTCGGCGAGAGACATAGCGGACCCTCATACAATGAGCAGTTCTTC. It encodes CASRGLGERHSGPSYNEQFF.

V is TRBV6-5 and J is TRBJ2-6, with unresolved D. Germline assignment: CDR1 MNHEY and CDR2 SVGAGI. V was clipped by 5 bases and J by 0 bases, with 11 bases between them. CDR3 length: 16 amino acids. This CDR3 is CASSKDWSSGANVLTF. For the CDR3, the DNA is TGTGCCAGCAGTAAAGACTGGTCCTCTGGGGCCAACGTCCTGACTTTC.

This clonotype was seen more than once but under ten times. The CDR3 bases are TGCAGCGTTGAACCGGGACGCACGAACACTGAAGCTTTCTTT. Amino acid sequence: CSVEPGRTNTEAFF. The chain recombines TRBV29-1 with TRBJ1-1, with a tentative D call TRBD1 (5 bases). CDR3 length equals 14 residues. V was clipped by 2 bases and J by 1 base, with 11 bases between them. In germline, CDR1 is SQVTM, CDR2 ANQGSEA.

The chain recombines TRBV28 with TRBJ1-2; TRBD1 is a possible D gene (6 bases). The CDR3 sequence is 14 residues long. Trimming pared 2 bases from V and 8 bases from J, leaving 15 bases between. Germline CDR1 MDHEN, CDR2 SYDVKM. The CDR3 sequence is CASSLRQYRVGYTF. The CDR3 coding sequence is TGTGCCAGCAGTTTACGACAATACAGGGTCGGCTACACCTTC.

This clonotype was recorded a few times. The V and J genes are TRBV15 and TRBJ1-6, with TRBD1 as a possible D gene (5 bases). V was cut by 0 bases and J by 9 bases, with 6 bases left in between. The CDR3 length is 13 residues. Germline lookup yields CDR1 LNHNV and CDR2 YYDKDF (reference sequence). CDR3 nucleotides: TGTGCCACCAGCAGAGATGGGGGTTCACCCCTCCACTTT. Protein product: CATSRDGGSPLHF.

This clonotype has ten or more counts. This chain joins TRBV29-1 and TRBJ2-5; 8 bases are a match to TRBD1. The CDR3 extends over 14 amino acids. The germline gives CDR1 SQVTM, CDR2 ANQGSEA. J was trimmed by 4 bases and V by 8 bases; bases with no gene match: 12. The CDR3 DNA reads as TGCAGCACCCCGGACAGGGCCCGGGGAGAGACCCAGTACTTC. It encodes CSTPDRARGETQYF.

This clonotype was counted only a few times. CDR3 nucleotide sequence: TGTGCCAGCAGCCACCGGGACGCCACCCGGTGGGAGACCCAGTACTTC. Translated, it gives CASSHRDATRWETQYF. V gene TRBV9 combines with J gene TRBJ2-5; either TRBD1 or TRBD2 may supply D (5 bases each). The CDR3 sequence is 16 residues long. V was cut by 4 bases and J by 5 bases, with 21 bases left in between. Germline CDR1 and CDR2: SGDLS and YYNGEE.

CDR3: CASSQDLGTSGGPNNEQFF. In DNA, the CDR3 is TGTGCCAGCAGCCAAGATCTGGGGACTAGCGGGGGGCCGAACAATGAGCAGTTCTTC. The rearrangement links TRBV3-1 to TRBJ2-1; 15 bases align to TRBD2. This CDR3 region has 19 residues. Germline V gene sequence: CDR1 LGHDT, CDR2 YNNKEL (reference sequence). V was clipped by 0 bases and J by 5 bases; unmatched bases: 8.

This chain links TRBV2 with TRBJ2-3; tentative D call: TRBD1 (6 bases). Between the trimmed V and J ends, which lost 5 bases and 4 bases, there was a span of 10 bases. The CDR3 has 13 amino acids. Germline V lookup: CDR1 SNHLY, CDR2 FYNNEI. The CDR3 sequence is CASSTQGPDTQYF. The CDR3 nucleotides are TGTGCCAGCAGTACCCAGGGGCCAGATACGCAGTATTTT.

The table lists this clonotype with a few counts. This rearrangement joins TRBV5-1 to TRBJ2-2; tentative D call: TRBD1 (6 bases). The CDR3 is made up of 16 amino acids. CDR1 is SGHRS and CDR2 is YFSETQ in the germline V gene. V was shortened by 5 bases and J by 1 base, with 15 bases between the two germline ends. CDR3 protein: CASREPSRGNTGELFF. CDR3 coding DNA: TGCGCCAGCAGGGAGCCCAGCAGGGGGAACACCGGGGAGCTGTTTTTT.

The chain joins TRBV6-2 or TRBV6-3 to TRBJ2-7; tentatively, D is TRBD1 or TRBD2 (5 bases each). This CDR3 is built from 15 residues. Germline CDR1 MNHEY, CDR2 SVGEGT. Trimming cost V 6 bases and J 0 bases, with 15 bases left between them. The CDR3 reads CASSPGTVSSYEQYF. DNA for the CDR3: TGTGCCAGCAGCCCCGGGACGGTAAGCTCCTACGAGCAGTACTTC.

This clonotype showed up just once. This chain links TRBV18 with TRBJ2-1; TRBD2 aligns across 11 bases. V shed 0 bases, J shed 7 bases, and the junction held 5 bases outside the gene matches. Germline V gives CDR1 KGHSH, CDR2 LQKENI. CDR3 length: 16 amino acids. The CDR3 loop reads CASSPPDSGRGNEQFF. The DNA for the CDR3 is TGTGCCAGCTCACCACCGGATAGCGGGAGGGGTAATGAGCAGTTCTTC. The variable domain in full, with the rest retrieved from reference TRBV18 and TRBJ2-1, is NAGVMQNPRHLVRRRGQEARLRCSPMKGHSHVYWYRQLPEEGLKFMVYLQKENIIDESGMPKERFSAEFPKEGPSILRIQQVVRGDSAAYFCASSPPDSGRGNEQFFGPGTRLTVL.

This clonotype was counted a few times. The rearrangement uses TRBV29-1 and TRBJ2-7, with TRBD2 identical over 11 bases. TRBJ2-5 explains the end of the DNA better; the J call may be wrong. Germline loops: CDR1 SQVTM, CDR2 ANQGSEA. The CDR3 is 16 residues long. DNA of the CDR3: TGCAGCGTTGACCGGGCTAGCGGGGGGTTGGGGGAGACCCAGTACTTC. As protein: CSVDRASGGLGETQYF.

This clonotype has more than one count but fewer than ten. The chain couples TRBV20-1 to TRBJ2-5, with 7 bases lining up with TRBD1. CDR3 length: 12 amino acids. V lost 6 bases and J lost 9; bases outside the gene matches: 10. The V gene's germline CDR1 is DFQATT and CDR2 SNEGSKA (reference sequence). CDR3 sequence: CSAGTEPVPQYF. The CDR3 coding sequence is TGCAGTGCAGGGACAGAGCCAGTGCCCCAGTACTTC.

This clonotype has only one observation. Compared with germline, one end of the junction differs, possibly owing to a read error. This chain joins TRBV20-1 and TRBJ1-6; D unclear. Germline-derived CDR1 and CDR2 are DFQATT and SNEGSKA (reference sequence). The CDR3 sequence is 16 residues long. The CDR3 here is CSAPGLVSVGNSPLHF. The CDR3 DNA follows: TGCAGTGCCCCCGGTCTAGTAAGCGTGGGTAATTCACCTCTCCACTTT.